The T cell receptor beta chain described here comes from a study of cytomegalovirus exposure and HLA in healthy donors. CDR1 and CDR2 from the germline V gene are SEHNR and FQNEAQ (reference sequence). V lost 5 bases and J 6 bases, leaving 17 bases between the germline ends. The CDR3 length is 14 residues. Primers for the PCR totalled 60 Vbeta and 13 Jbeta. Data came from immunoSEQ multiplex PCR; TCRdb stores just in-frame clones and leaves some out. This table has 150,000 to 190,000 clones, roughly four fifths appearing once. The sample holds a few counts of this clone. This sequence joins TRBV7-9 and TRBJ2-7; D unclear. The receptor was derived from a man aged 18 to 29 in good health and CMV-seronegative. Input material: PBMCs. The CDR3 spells CASSTGGGGSEQYF. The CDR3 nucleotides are TGTGCCAGCAGCACCGGCGGTGGTGGTTCCGAGCAGTACTTC.